Described below is a single T cell receptor beta chain sequence and its context. The antigen is undetermined. The V end lost 0 bases, the J end lost 4 bases, and 10 bases lay between the germline ends. The V gene's germline CDR1 is WSHSY and CDR2 SAAADI. This CDR3 is 15 amino acids long. Profiled with immunoSEQ multiplex PCR; TCRdb holds only in-frame clones, not every one. This sample has over 65,000 clones, with less than 95% found just once. These data originate in a study of OX40 agonist ivuxolimab in advanced cancers. Study conclusions and caveats: Both CD4+ and CD8+ T cell populations in blood had undergone clonal expansion by week 6 at 0.1 to 3.0 mg/kg.

The starting material was CD4+ or CD8+ T cells sorted from blood, obtained in a trial of the OX40 agonist ivuxolimab. The chain employs TRBV10-2 and TRBJ2-1; D is possibly TRBD2 (6 bases). This clonotype originated in an adult with an advanced solid tumor such as melanoma, head and neck, liver or kidney cancer. CDR3 DNA sequence: TGCGCCAGCAGTGAGTCTGGCGGGGAGTACAATGAGCAGTTCTTC. This translates into CASSESGGEYNEQFF.